These 17 T cell receptor beta chains originate from one sample sequenced in a study of T-cell reconstitution after alpha-beta-depleted transplantation in children. During its preparation, the TCRbeta library received unique molecular identifiers. TCRdb analysed the PCR reads with MiXCR anew, one entry per CDR3 protein. The table has 400,000 to 450,000 distinct CDR3 sequences, about 40% seen once. Sample: PBMCs, taken before TCRalphabeta/CD19-depleted stem cell transplant. All receptors derive from a girl aged 2-10 years with aplastic anemia, due to receive a stem cell transplant.

This clonotype was recorded a few times. This chain joins TRBV12-3 or TRBV12-4 and TRBJ1-2; the match to TRBD1 covers 7 bases. The J segment lost 2 bases and the V segment lost 0 bases, leaving 3 bases of the junction unmatched. This CDR3 comprises 15 residues. The CDR3 coding sequence is TGTGCCAGCAGTTTAGCTGTGGGACAGAACTATGGCTACACCTTC. Protein product: CASSLAVGQNYGYTF.

This clonotype was counted at least ten times. This chain joins TRBV28 and TRBJ2-1; 8 bases match TRBD2. The CDR3 totals 14 residues. V shed 8 bases, J shed 7 bases, and the junction held 10 bases outside the gene matches. The germline V gene encodes CDR1 MDHEN and CDR2 SYDVKM. CDR3 DNA sequence: TGTGCCAGCTCACCCGGGGGGGCGATGAATGAGCAGTTCTTC. This sequence encodes CASSPGGAMNEQFF.

This clonotype has just one count. The V and J genes are TRBV7-3 and TRBJ2-1; 13 bases line up with TRBD2. V shed 2 bases, J shed 6 bases, and the junction held 4 bases outside the gene matches. CDR3 length: 16 residues. CDR1 and CDR2 (germline): SGHTA, FQGTGA. The CDR3 bases are TGTGCCAGCAGCTTACCTACTAGCGGGAGGGGCAATGAGCAGTTCTTC. Protein product: CASSLPTSGRGNEQFF.

The rearrangement links TRBV20-1 to TRBJ2-7; TRBD2 matches 12 bases. The trim removed 6 bases at V and 2 bases at J, leaving 8 bases unmatched. Germline CDR1 DFQATT, CDR2 SNEGSKA (reference sequence). The CDR3 totals 15 residues. Here the CDR3 DNA reads TGCAGTGCCATTGGACTAGCGGGAAACCCCTACGAGCAGTACTTC. This codes for CSAIGLAGNPYEQYF.

The chain uses TRBV28 and TRBJ2-1, with 9 nucleotides matching TRBD2. The CDR3 is made up of 15 amino acids. The germline V gene encodes CDR1 MDHEN and CDR2 SYDVKM. With V trimmed by 10 bases and J by 0 bases, 7 bases remained unmatched. CDR3 sequence reads: CANRPSGNSYNEQFF. The CDR3 nucleotides are TGTGCCAACAGACCTAGCGGGAACTCCTACAATGAGCAGTTCTTC. The whole variable domain, remainder taken from reference TRBV28 and TRBJ2-1, is DVKVTQSSRYLVKRTGEKVFLECVQDMDHENMFWYRQDPGLGLRLIYFSYDVKMKEKGDIPEGYSVSREKKERFSLILESASTNQTSMYLCANRPSGNSYNEQFFGPGTRLTVL.

The chain joins TRBV12-3 or TRBV12-4 to TRBJ1-5; TRBD1 matches at 8 bases. The CDR3 covers 16 residues. V was pared by 7 bases and J by 6 bases, with 14 bases of the junction left unmatched. Written as DNA, the CDR3 is TGTGCCAGCAACCTGGGAATTGACAGGGGCGGTCAGCCCCAGCATTTT. Translating gives CASNLGIDRGGQPQHF.

This clonotype was observed a handful of times. This chain uses TRBV5-5 with TRBJ2-3, with TRBD2 identical over 10 bases. Trimming took 1 base from V and 6 from J; bases not matched to a gene: 2. Germline CDR1 is SGHKS and CDR2 is YYEKEE (reference sequence). There are 14 residues in the CDR3. The CDR3 spells CASSLYSGRDTQYF. CDR3 nucleotide sequence: TGTGCCAGCAGCTTGTATAGCGGGAGGGATACGCAGTATTTT.

The V gene is TRBV5-6, the J gene TRBJ2-5, with TRBD2 as a possible D gene (6 bases). The CDR3 covers 11 residues. Germline CDR1 reads SGHDT; CDR2 reads YYEEEE. Trimming stripped 4 bases from V and 7 bases from J, with 8 bases between. CDR3 region: CASSGGGTQYF. The CDR3 nucleotides are TGTGCCAGCAGCGGGGGAGGGACCCAGTACTTC.

The chain employs TRBV20-1 and TRBJ1-2; 7 positions agree with TRBD1. Germline loops: CDR1 DFQATT, CDR2 SNEGSKA (reference sequence). V shed 6 bases, J shed 8 bases, and the junction held 9 bases outside the gene matches. This CDR3 region has 12 residues. The CDR3 sequence: CSAAIRGRGYTF. CDR3 coding DNA: TGCAGTGCGGCGATTAGGGGGCGAGGCTACACCTTC.

As to this clonotype: Likely a read error: the CDR3 ends without its conserved phenylalanine or tryptophan. The V gene is TRBV29-1, the J gene TRBJ2-3; D may be TRBD2 (7 bases). The V and J ends lost 3 bases and 0 bases respectively, with 10 bases between them. The CDR3 runs 14 residues. Germline V gene data show CDR1 as SQVTM and CDR2 as ANQGSEA. The CDR3 nucleotides are TGCAGCGTTGACGGGGGGCAGAGCACAGATACGCAGTATTCT. It translates to CSVDGGQSTDTQYS.

The chain employs TRBV4-2 and TRBJ1-4, with unresolved D. CDR3 length equals 14 residues. V was pared by 4 bases and J by 0 bases, with 6 bases between. CDR1 is LGHNA, CDR2 YNFKEQ, per germline. In DNA form, the CDR3 reads TGTGCCAGCAGCCCCGGGGCAACTAATGAAAAACTGTTTTTT. Its protein is CASSPGATNEKLFF.

The chain links TRBV7-2 to TRBJ1-1; TRBD1 might be the D (6 bases). The CDR3 spans 14 residues. Germline-derived CDR1 and CDR2 are SGHTA and FQGNSA. Trimming took off 4 bases at V and 1 base at J, with 10 bases between the two ends. The CDR3 nucleotides read TGTGCCAGCAGCTCGGCGGACAGGAACACTGAAGCTTTCTTT. Its translation is CASSSADRNTEAFF.

The chain recombines TRBV12-3 or TRBV12-4 with TRBJ1-5; D may be TRBD1 (5 bases). This CDR3 is 14 amino acids long. V shed 8 bases and J shed 0 bases, with 11 bases lying between them. CDR3 nucleotides: TGTGCCAGCTTCAAAGGGGATAGCAATCAGCCCCAGCATTTT. This gives the protein CASFKGDSNQPQHF.

This rearrangement joins TRBV20-1 to TRBJ2-1; 14 nucleotides match TRBD2. V was pared by 5 bases and J by 9 bases, with 6 bases of the junction left unmatched. CDR1 is DFQATT and CDR2 is SNEGSKA in the germline V gene (reference sequence). The CDR3 runs 14 residues. CDR3 coding DNA: TGCAGTGCTCGGGGACTAGCGGGAGTCACTGAGCAGTTCTTC. It specifies CSARGLAGVTEQFF.

This clonotype has ten or more counts. The chain combines TRBV12-3 or TRBV12-4 with TRBJ2-7, with TRBD1 identical over 7 bases. The CDR3 runs 14 residues. Germline trimming cut 7 bases from V and 2 bases from J; bases unmatched to any gene: 8. CDR3 DNA sequence: TGTGCCAGCACGATAAGGACAGGTCCCTACGAGCAGTACTTC. This encodes CASTIRTGPYEQYF.

This clonotype has at least ten counts. V and J are TRBV5-1 and TRBJ1-1; D uncertain. Per the germline V gene, CDR1 is SGHRS and CDR2 is YFSETQ. The CDR3 is made up of 13 amino acids. Trimming shortened V by 0 bases and J by 7 bases, and 10 bases separated the two germline ends. CDR3 DNA: TGCGCCAGCAGCTTGGGCCGGTCCTTTGAAGCTTTCTTT. Translating it yields CASSLGRSFEAFF.

The V call is TRBV29-1, the J call TRBJ1-1; D ambiguous. Germline CDR1 is SQVTM and CDR2 is ANQGSEA. The CDR3 sequence is 13 residues long. V was shortened by 4 bases and J by 5 bases, with 14 bases between the two germline ends. The CDR3 reads CSVVGAPGTEAFF. As DNA, the CDR3 is TGCAGCGTTGTTGGTGCTCCGGGGACTGAAGCTTTCTTT.